A single sample is the source of the 11 T cell receptor beta chains below, sequenced in a study of cytomegalovirus exposure and HLA in healthy donors. Use of 60 Vbeta and 13 Jbeta primers characterized the PCR. Using immunoSEQ multiplex PCR, the repertoire was profiled, and TCRdb retains in-frame clones only, with some absent. The profile shows around 120,000 clones, 75% of them singletons. The specimen sequenced was PBMCs. These receptors all stem from a woman younger than 30 in good health and CMV-seronegative.

CDR3: CASSVGGTGLSTEAFF. DNA of the CDR3: TGTGCCAGCAGCGTAGGGGGGACAGGGTTAAGTACTGAAGCTTTCTTT. The chain recombines TRBV7-9 with TRBJ1-1; 9 bases agree with TRBD1. Germline V gene data show CDR1 as SEHNR and CDR2 as FQNEAQ (reference sequence). V was pared by 5 bases and J by 5 bases, with 12 bases of the junction left unmatched. The CDR3 is 16 amino acids.

J is TRBJ2-5 and V is TRBV2; maybe TRBD1 (6 bases). The J call may be mistaken, given a closer DNA end match to TRBJ2-7. Germline V gene data show CDR1 as SNHLY and CDR2 as FYNNEI. The CDR3 loop spans 16 amino acids. The CDR3 bases are TGTGCCAGCAGTGAAGAGGCCGAAGTGGCAGGGGTCGAGCAGTACTTC. Amino acid sequence: CASSEEAEVAGVEQYF.

The chain recombines TRBV10-2 with TRBJ2-3, with TRBD2 matching 12 bases. CDR1 and CDR2 (germline): WSHSY, SAAADI. CDR3 length equals 16 residues. Unmatched junction bases numbered 6, after V lost 6 bases and J lost 2 bases. The CDR3 protein is CASRSLAGGLTDTQYF. In DNA form, the CDR3 reads TGCGCCAGCAGGTCACTAGCGGGGGGCCTCACAGATACGCAGTATTTT.

The chain employs TRBV7-2 and TRBJ1-2; 8 bases match TRBD1. Germline CDR1 reads SGHTA; CDR2 reads FQGNSA. The CDR3 totals 15 residues. V lost 5 bases to trimming and J lost 0 bases; unmatched junction nucleotides: 5. For the CDR3, the DNA is TGTGCCAGCAGCCGGGACAGGCTGTCTAACTATGGCTACACCTTC. Protein sequence: CASSRDRLSNYGYTF.

In regard to this clone: The CDR3 end shows no conserved phenylalanine or tryptophan, and so a read error is likely. The V gene is TRBV30, the J gene TRBJ2-6, with no clear D. The CDR3 is 13 amino acids. V dropped 0 bases and J dropped 4 bases, with 4 bases sitting between them. CDR1 GTSNPN and CDR2 SVGIG come from the germline V gene (reference sequence). The CDR3 DNA follows: TGTGCCTGGAGTGTCGGAGGGGCCAACGTCCTGACTGTC. Translated, it gives CAWSVGGANVLTV.

This chain links TRBV7-2 with TRBJ2-7; D ambiguous. Germline CDR1 and CDR2: SGHTA and FQGNSA. CDR3 length: 12 amino acids. V shed 7 bases and J shed 6 bases, with 13 bases lying between them. The chain's CDR3 is CASTPHTGEQYF. The CDR3, as DNA: TGTGCCAGCACTCCCCATACCGGCGAGCAGTACTTC.

The chain joins TRBV2 to TRBJ1-5; no clear D gene. The CDR3 loop spans 13 amino acids. CDR1 is SNHLY, CDR2 FYNNEI, per germline. Trimming stripped 7 bases from V and 3 bases from J, with 10 bases between. CDR3 protein: CASTAGFNQPQHF. CDR3 sequence (DNA): TGTGCCAGCACTGCCGGGTTCAATCAGCCCCAGCATTTT.

With regard to this clone: At one end the junction does not follow the germline gene, possibly because of a read error. Other nucleotide sequences in the sample specify the same CDR3. The chain recombines TRBV4-1 with TRBJ2-3; 12 bases line up with TRBD2. Germline CDR1 reads MGHRA; CDR2 reads YSYEKL. The CDR3 runs 17 residues. CDR3 loop: CASSQDRLAGATDTQYF. Here the CDR3 DNA reads TGCGCCAGCAGTCAAGATCGACTAGCGGGGGCCACAGATACGCAGTATTTT.

This chain's CDR3 is CASSYGTTGGATPLYF. The CDR3 nucleotides read TGTGCCAGCAGTTACGGCACCACAGGGGGAGCCACCCCGCTGTACTTC. V usage is TRBV6-5 and J usage is TRBJ2-7, with 8 bases aligning to TRBD1. With V trimmed by 2 bases and J by 12 bases, 18 bases remained unmatched. Germline CDR1 reads MNHEY; CDR2 reads SVGAGI. There are 16 residues in the CDR3.

The chain couples TRBV5-1 to TRBJ2-7; D is perhaps TRBD2 (5 bases). Germline-derived CDR1 and CDR2 are SGHRS and YFSETQ. Trimming stripped 2 bases from V and 2 bases from J, with 8 bases between. The CDR3 is 13 amino acids. The CDR3 DNA reads as TGCGCCAGCAGCTTCGACGGGACCTACGAGCAGTACTTC. This sequence encodes CASSFDGTYEQYF.

The gene calls are TRBV5-1 and TRBJ1-1; D uncertain. V was shortened by 2 bases and J by 0 bases, with 17 bases between the two germline ends. CDR3 length: 17 amino acids. Germline-derived CDR1 and CDR2 are SGHRS and YFSETQ. For the CDR3, the DNA is TGCGCCAGCAGCTTTGGGCAGAGTGCGAACATGAACACTGAAGCTTTCTTT. It is translated as CASSFGQSANMNTEAFF. The variable domain in full, completed from reference TRBV5-1 and TRBJ1-1, reads KAGVTQTPRYLIKTRGQQVTLSCSPISGHRSVSWYQQTPGQGLQFLFEYFSETQRNKGNFPGRFSGRQFSNSRSEMNVSTLELGDSALYLCASSFGQSANMNTEAFFGQGTRLTVV.